The present T cell receptor (beta chain) was sequenced within a study of T-cell reconstitution after alpha-beta-depleted transplantation in children (dated by TCRdb to about 2016). Some background on the complete study: The study quantitatively tracked T-cell immune reconstitution after TCRalphabeta/CD19-depleted allogeneic hematopoietic cell transplantation in children using TCR repertoire profiling.

Ten or more counts support this clonotype. Its antigen is currently not known. Base quality data are lacking; no much larger clone is found one base away. Trimmed from V: 3 bases; trimmed from J: 2 bases; junction bases lacking a gene match: 3. Based on the germline V gene, the CDR1 and CDR2 sequences are MGHRA and YSYEKL. The CDR3 numbers 14 residues from cysteine through phenylalanine. Only the CDR3 part of the read is kept: 42 bases, read in frame from the first base. The library was prepared using PCR. TCRdb lists the instrument as Illumina HiSeq 2500. To normalize quantification of the TCRbeta repertoire, the TCR libraries were built with molecular barcoding that relied on unique molecular identifiers. TCRdb cleaned the public reads at Q25 with fastp, built clones with MiXCR and kept in-frame beta chains. Rows with one shared CDR3 protein collapse into an entry with the most common genes and DNA. The sample yields roughly 120,000 distinct CDR3 sequences; about a tenth were counted once. 8% of the sample comes from the top ten.

The clonotype was recovered from a human donor who donated a stem cell graft to a child with acute lymphoblastic leukemia. Material: PBMCs from the stem cell graft donor, obtained from the stem cell graft. Recombination joined TRBV4-1 with TRBJ1-2, and 7 junctional nucleotides match TRBD1. The CDR3 here reads CASSHDRVNYGYTF. At the DNA level, the sequence is TGCGCCAGCAGCCATGACAGGGTGAACTATGGCTACACCTTC.